This T cell receptor (beta chain) was found in a study of control samples from healthy donors and cancer patients. Using immunoSEQ multiplex PCR, the repertoire was profiled, and TCRdb retains in-frame clones only, with some absent. The sample includes about 83,000 clones, 91% of them seen just once. This CDR3 spans 16 amino acids. Per germline, CDR1 SGHAT and CDR2 FQNNGV. The trim removed 5 bases at V and 2 bases at J, leaving 9 bases unmatched. The chain carries TRBV11-2 and TRBJ2-7; 10 nucleotides align to TRBD1. Material for sequencing was blood. This TCR was sampled from a man aged 45-65 years in good health. CDR3 residues: CASSGPGQGTPYEQYF. The CDR3 DNA is TGTGCCAGCAGCGGACCGGGACAGGGGACCCCCTACGAGCAGTACTTC.